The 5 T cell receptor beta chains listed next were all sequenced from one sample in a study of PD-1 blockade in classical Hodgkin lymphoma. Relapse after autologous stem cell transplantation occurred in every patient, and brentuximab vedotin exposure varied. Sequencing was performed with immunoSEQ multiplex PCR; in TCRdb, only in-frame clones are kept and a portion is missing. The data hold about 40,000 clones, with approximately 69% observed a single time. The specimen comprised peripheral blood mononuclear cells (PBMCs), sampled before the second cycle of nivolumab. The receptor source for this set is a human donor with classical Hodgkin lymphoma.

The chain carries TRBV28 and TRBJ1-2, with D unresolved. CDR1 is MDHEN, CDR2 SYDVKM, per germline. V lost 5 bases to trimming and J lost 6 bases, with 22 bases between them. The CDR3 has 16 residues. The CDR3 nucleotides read TGTGCCAGCAGTGGAACCACCTCAGGAATTCTTCATGGCTACACCTTC. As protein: CASSGTTSGILHGYTF.

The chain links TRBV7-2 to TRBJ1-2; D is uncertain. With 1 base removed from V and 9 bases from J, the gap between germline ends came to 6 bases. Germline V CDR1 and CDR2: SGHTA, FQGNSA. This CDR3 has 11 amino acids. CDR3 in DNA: TGTGCCAGCAGCTTAGGAGAAAGCTACACCTTC. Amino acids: CASSLGESYTF.

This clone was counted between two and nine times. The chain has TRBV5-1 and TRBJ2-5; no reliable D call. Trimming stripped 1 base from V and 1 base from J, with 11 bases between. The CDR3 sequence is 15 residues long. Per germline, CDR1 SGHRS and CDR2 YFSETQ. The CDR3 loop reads CASSLSGRVQETQYF. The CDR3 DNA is TGCGCCAGCAGCTTGTCGGGCAGAGTCCAAGAGACCCAGTACTTC.

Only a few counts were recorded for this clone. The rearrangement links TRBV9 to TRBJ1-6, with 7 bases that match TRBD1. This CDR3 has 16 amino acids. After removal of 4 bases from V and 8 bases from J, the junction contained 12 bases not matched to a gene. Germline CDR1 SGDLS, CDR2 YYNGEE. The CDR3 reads CASSLTAGGVHSPLHF. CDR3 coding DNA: TGTGCCAGCAGCCTTACTGCAGGGGGAGTGCATTCACCCCTCCACTTT.

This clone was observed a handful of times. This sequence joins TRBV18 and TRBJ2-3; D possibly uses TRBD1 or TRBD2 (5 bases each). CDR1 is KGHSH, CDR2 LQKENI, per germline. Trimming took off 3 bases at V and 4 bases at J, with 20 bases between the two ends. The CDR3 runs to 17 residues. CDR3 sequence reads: CASSPRALLEGSDTQYF. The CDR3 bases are TGTGCCAGCTCACCGAGAGCCCTATTAGAGGGGTCAGATACGCAGTATTTT.